The clone carrying this TCR beta chain was seen more than once but under ten times. Its antigen is as yet unknown. The PCR had 60 Vbeta and 13 Jbeta primers. Some clones are missing from TCRdb's copy, which holds only in-frame ones; the method was immunoSEQ multiplex PCR. In the table there are more than 95,000 clones, over 65% of which are singletons. This sample was included in a study of cytomegalovirus exposure and HLA in healthy donors. Study-wide results and limits: Productive rates of about 87% or about 30% were seen for most TCR beta V segments in an earlier analysis.

The length of the CDR3 is 16 residues. With V trimmed by 4 bases and J by 4 bases, 9 bases remained unmatched. The germline CDR1 and CDR2 sequences are LNHDA and SQIVND (reference sequence). Sequenced material: PBMCs. This sequence was found in a woman between 40 and 50 years old in good health and CMV-seronegative. The chain has TRBV19 and TRBJ1-5; TRBD1 aligns across 8 bases. The CDR3 region is CASSRSRQGRNQPQHF. CDR3 DNA: TGTGCCAGTAGTAGATCAAGACAGGGGCGGAATCAGCCCCAGCATTTT.